These 8 T cell receptor beta chains came from one sample sequenced in a study of T cell changes during pregnancy in multiple sclerosis. Generated by immunoSEQ multiplex PCR, the TCRdb table keeps only in-frame clones and is missing some. The sample records some 41,000 clones, about nine tenths being singletons. Sample: CD4+ T cells from peripheral blood mononuclear cells, taken after pregnancy. These receptors were collected from a female donor with multiple sclerosis, enrolled in a pregnancy study.

The chain has TRBV7-9 and TRBJ2-2; 8 bases are a match to TRBD2. The CDR3 sequence is 17 residues long. Germline assignment: CDR1 SEHNR and CDR2 FQNEAQ (reference sequence). V trimming: 5 bases; J trimming: 0 bases; junction bases outside the gene matches: 8. CDR3 nucleotides: TGTGCCAGCAGCAAGACGGGGGGGTCCCCGAACACCGGGGAGCTGTTTTTT. This codes for CASSKTGGSPNTGELFF.

This chain joins TRBV6-6 and TRBJ1-3; no firm D call. Germline assignment: CDR1 MNHNY and CDR2 SVGAGI (reference sequence). V lost 4 bases, J lost 0 bases, and 13 bases lay in between. The CDR3 runs 16 residues. The CDR3 reads CASSFGGNRSGNTIYF. The CDR3 DNA follows: TGTGCCAGCAGTTTTGGAGGCAATCGCTCTGGAAACACCATATATTTT.

V gene TRBV11-3 combines with J gene TRBJ1-1, with unresolved D. Germline assignment: CDR1 SGHNT and CDR2 YENEEA. V was cut by 5 bases and J by 3 bases, with 10 bases left in between. The CDR3 contains 13 residues. CDR3 amino acids: CASSPRMDTEAFF. The CDR3 DNA is TGTGCCAGCAGCCCCAGGATGGACACTGAAGCTTTCTTT. Based on the CDR3 plus reference TRBV11-3 and TRBJ1-1, the full variable domain is EAGVVQSPRYKIIEKKQPVAFWCNPISGHNTLYWYLQNLGQGPELLIRYENEEAVDDSQLPKDRFSAERLKGVDSTLKIQPAELGDSAVYLCASSPRMDTEAFFGQGTRLTVV.

V is TRBV27 and J is TRBJ2-2; 13 bases are a match to TRBD2. Losses at the gene ends were 7 bases for V and 5 bases for J; bases not matched to a gene: 4. Germline CDR1 and CDR2: MNHEY and SMNVEV (reference sequence). The length of the CDR3 is 15 residues. The CDR3 coding sequence is TGTGCCAGCATCCCGGGACTAGCGGGGACCGGGGAGCTGTTTTTT. This translates into CASIPGLAGTGELFF.

This sequence joins TRBV5-1 and TRBJ2-1; TRBD1 matches 7 bases. The CDR3 spans 14 residues. Per germline, CDR1 SGHRS and CDR2 YFSETQ. The junction had 6 bases not matched to a gene; V was cut back by 7 bases and J by 2 bases. The CDR3 is CASRRDSPYNEQFF. In nucleotides, the CDR3 is TGCGCCAGCCGCCGGGACAGCCCCTACAATGAGCAGTTCTTC.

This clone was detected a few times. This sequence joins TRBV10-2 and TRBJ1-3; D is unresolved. CDR1 WSHSY and CDR2 SAAADI come from the germline V gene. CDR3 length: 15 amino acids. Trimming stripped 3 bases from V and 2 bases from J, with 11 bases between. The CDR3 nucleotides are TGCGCCAGCAGTGATCGGGTAAACACTGGAAACACCATATATTTT. Translation gives CASSDRVNTGNTIYF.

The chain uses TRBV5-1 and TRBJ2-1; 11 bases align to TRBD2. The length of the CDR3 is 18 residues. Trimming cost V 5 bases and J 0 bases; bases outside gene matches: 10. Germline-derived CDR1 and CDR2 are SGHRS and YFSETQ. The CDR3 protein is CASSSGTSGVSSYNEQFF. CDR3 nucleotides: TGCGCCAGCAGTTCCGGGACTAGCGGTGTGAGCTCCTACAATGAGCAGTTCTTC.

The chain is built from TRBV18 and TRBJ2-3; 8 bases map to TRBD2. The CDR3 has 16 amino acids. CDR1 and CDR2 (germline): KGHSH, LQKENI. V lost 3 bases to trimming and J lost 6 bases; unmatched junction nucleotides: 11. The CDR3 here is CASSPLVGAGVDTQYF. For the CDR3, the DNA is TGTGCCAGCTCACCTCTGGTCGGAGCGGGGGTGGATACGCAGTATTTT.